This T cell receptor beta chain was recorded in a study of shared T cell receptors in the human thymus. There are 15 residues in the CDR3. V lost 3 bases and J lost 7; bases outside the gene matches: 6. Germline V gives CDR1 MDHEN, CDR2 SYDVKM. Assay used: immunoSEQ multiplex PCR; TCRdb lists only in-frame clones, some missing. The repertoire holds hundreds of thousands of clones, approximately 87% seen once, with about 0.0094% in the top ten. These same data were also listed under a study on human thymus T cells. As reported in that work: Thymus tissue was removed during corrective cardiac surgery. Repertoires from thymus and blood appeared to show biased V and J gene usage. Highly overlapping thymic repertoires in unrelated individuals were reported by related research.

The genes are TRBV28 and TRBJ2-1; 10 bases agree with TRBD1. This sequence was found in a boy under three years old with a congenital heart defect. Sequenced: thymocytes. The CDR3 sequence is CASSLYGQGENEQFF. DNA of the CDR3: TGTGCCAGCAGTTTGTACGGACAGGGGGAAAATGAGCAGTTCTTC.